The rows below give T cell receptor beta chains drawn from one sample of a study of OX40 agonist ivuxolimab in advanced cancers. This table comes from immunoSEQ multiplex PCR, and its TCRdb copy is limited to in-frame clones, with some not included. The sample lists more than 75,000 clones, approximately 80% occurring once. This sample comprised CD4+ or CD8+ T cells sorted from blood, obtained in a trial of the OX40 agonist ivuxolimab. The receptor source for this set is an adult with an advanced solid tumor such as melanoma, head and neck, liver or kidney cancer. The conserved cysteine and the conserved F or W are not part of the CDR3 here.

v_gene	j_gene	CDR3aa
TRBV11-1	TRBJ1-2	ASSPGPGDYGYT
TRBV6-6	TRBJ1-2	ASSPQGVEGYT
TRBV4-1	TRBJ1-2	ASSQDAGGNYGYT
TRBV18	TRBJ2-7	ASSPTPTGSGYPAPRGEAYEQY
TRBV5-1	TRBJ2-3	ASSSQRGGSTDTQY
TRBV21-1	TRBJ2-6	ASSKVVAGGGRSGANVLT
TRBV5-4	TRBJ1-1	ASSSQGARRTEAF
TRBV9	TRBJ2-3	ASSSMGPDTQY
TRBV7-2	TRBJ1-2	ASSSQPPSYGYT
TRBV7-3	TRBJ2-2	ASSRGITGPANTGELF
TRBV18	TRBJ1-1	ASSPNGGTEAF
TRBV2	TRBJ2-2	ASSPRFAGELF
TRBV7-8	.	ASSLGTSTYEQY
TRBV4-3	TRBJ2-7	ASSQDQGRGEQY
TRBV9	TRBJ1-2	ASSPHSEGLYGYT
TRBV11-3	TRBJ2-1	ASASGLAWNEQF
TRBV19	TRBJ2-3	ASTSTSGGTDTQY
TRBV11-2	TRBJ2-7	ASSLQGSYEQY
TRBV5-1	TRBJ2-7	ASSQGNEQY
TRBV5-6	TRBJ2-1	ASSLEIEQF
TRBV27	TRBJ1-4	ASSLFSWPGEKLF
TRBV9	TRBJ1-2	ASSRGGGYGYT
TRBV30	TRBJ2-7	AWKVLDRYPYEQY
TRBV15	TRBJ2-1	ATGLEGIGKDNEQF
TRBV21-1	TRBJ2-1	ASRGTSFYNEQF
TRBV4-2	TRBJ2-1	ASSQDGLSYNEQF
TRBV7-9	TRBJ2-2	ASSSWGLAANTGELF
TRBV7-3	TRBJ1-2	ASSLGVYGYT
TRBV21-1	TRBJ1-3	ASSKFGWRGPGNTIY
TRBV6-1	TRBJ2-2	ASSEGLDRGELF
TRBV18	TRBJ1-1	ASSPPGGVLRNTEAF
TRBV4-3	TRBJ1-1	ASSQEGQMNTEAF
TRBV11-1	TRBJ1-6	ASSLGRAGSPLH
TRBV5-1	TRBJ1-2	ASSLQGDGYT
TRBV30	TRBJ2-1	AWSVGDSFDNEQF
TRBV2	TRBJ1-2	ASRRDGFGYT
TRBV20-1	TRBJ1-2	SANGQYGYT
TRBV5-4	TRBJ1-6	ASSLVGKNSPLH
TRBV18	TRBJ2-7	ASSPGPGYEQY
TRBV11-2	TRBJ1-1	ASSLAVDLNTEAF
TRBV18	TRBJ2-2	ASSPQRLGGTGELF
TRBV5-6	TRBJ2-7	ASSLSPYEQY
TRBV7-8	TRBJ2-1	ASSWGQSNNEQF
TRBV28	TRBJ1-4	ASSLRVGGEKLF
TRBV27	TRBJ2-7	ASSLRDGGYYEQY
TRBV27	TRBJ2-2	ASSAHEGSGELF
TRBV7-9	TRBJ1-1	ASSFNSATEAF